This T cell receptor (beta chain) emerged from a study of blood T cell repertoires in COVID-19. Study overall: The study drew acute and convalescent COVID-19 samples from the United States, Italy and Spain. The analysed material was cDNA or gDNA that came from T cells, B-cell-depleted T cells, or PBMCs.

In the authors' methods: Estimates of nucleated cell counts were drawn from the amplification of reference gene primers. Only in-frame clones appear in the TCRdb table, and some are missing; sequencing was by immunoSEQ multiplex PCR. V and J calls and clone size are those listed in that table; D and trimming were worked out from the DNA. The sample has fewer than 200,000 clones, 60% to 85% seen once. Germline CDR1 SGHRS, CDR2 YFSETQ. V gave up 0 bases and J gave up 8 bases; unmatched junction bases: 8. The CDR3 runs to 15 residues. The chain employs TRBV5-1 and TRBJ2-1; 7 bases fit TRBD2. This clonotype was sampled from a man in his sixties with acute or convalescent COVID-19. Source material: peripheral blood. CDR3: CASSLVGGGGHEQFF. The CDR3 DNA reads as TGCGCCAGCAGCTTGGTGGGCGGGGGAGGGCATGAGCAGTTCTTC.